This T cell receptor (beta chain) was recorded in a study of blood T cells in healthy people across ages. Only a few counts were recorded for this clonotype. Alongside a J-beta primer mix, a sample-barcoded 5' primer served in a second PCR lasting roughly 6 to 11 cycles. TCRdb processed the 5' RACE reads anew with MiXCR; each CDR3 protein has one entry. The sample holds roughly 800,000 distinct CDR3 sequences, more than 20% seen once. This sample also appeared in a second study, on T cells of mothers and their children.

The source material was blood. The TCR originated in a boy aged 5 to 17 in good health.

In DNA, the CDR3 is TGTGCCAGCAGCCTTACATTTGGCTTTGAAGAGACCCAGTACTTC. Translation gives CASSLTFGFEETQYF. The chain couples TRBV6-1 to TRBJ2-5; D is undetermined. Germline V lookup: CDR1 MNHNS, CDR2 SASEGT. The length of the CDR3 is 15 residues. Trimming stripped 6 bases from V and 3 bases from J, with 17 bases between.